These T cell receptor beta chains were read from a single sample in a study of blood T cells in healthy people across ages. MiXCR, run by TCRdb on the 5' RACE reads, gives a single entry per CDR3 protein. Of about 840,000 distinct CDR3 sequences in the sample, roughly 29% were seen once. The sample also formed part of further work on T cells of mothers and their children.

Sequencing used blood. Receptors originate from a woman aged 40 to 50 in good health. The conserved cysteine and the conserved F or W are not part of the CDR3 here. The order of the fields is J gene, V gene, CDR3 length, CDR3 protein.

j_call: TRBJ2-3; v_call: TRBV5-1; cdr3_length: 12; cdr3_aa: ASSLSAGRDTQY
j_call: TRBJ1-1; v_call: TRBV6-4; cdr3_length: 14; cdr3_aa: ASITGTGGENTEAF
j_call: TRBJ2-3; v_call: TRBV28; cdr3_length: 13; cdr3_aa: ASLKGGGRTDTQY
j_call: TRBJ2-5; v_call: TRBV5-1; cdr3_length: 12; cdr3_aa: ASSLQNSQETQY
j_call: TRBJ2-3; v_call: TRBV5-5; cdr3_length: 14; cdr3_aa: ASSFSSGVGTDTQY
j_call: TRBJ2-7; v_call: TRBV18; cdr3_length: 13; cdr3_aa: ASSPPDTTSYEQY
j_call: TRBJ2-5; v_call: TRBV10-3; cdr3_length: 9; cdr3_aa: APLQRETQY
j_call: TRBJ2-6; v_call: TRBV12-3/TRBV12-4; cdr3_length: 15; cdr3_aa: ASSLGEVSSGANVLT
j_call: TRBJ2-7; v_call: TRBV20-1; cdr3_length: 12; cdr3_aa: SARKEAGLYEQY
j_call: TRBJ2-3; v_call: TRBV4-3; cdr3_length: 15; cdr3_aa: ASSRGVSGGSTDTQY
j_call: TRBJ1-1; v_call: TRBV10-3; cdr3_length: 11; cdr3_aa: ATVGLSSTEAF
j_call: TRBJ1-1; v_call: TRBV18; cdr3_length: 15; cdr3_aa: ASSRYAAGIVNTEAF
j_call: TRBJ1-1; v_call: TRBV4-1; cdr3_length: 14; cdr3_aa: ANSQGTGPMNTEAF
j_call: TRBJ2-1; v_call: TRBV5-1; cdr3_length: 13; cdr3_aa: ASSPGGLKNDEQF
j_call: TRBJ2-7; v_call: TRBV28; cdr3_length: 12; cdr3_aa: ASSLLQGAHEQY
j_call: TRBJ2-3; v_call: TRBV6-2/TRBV6-3; cdr3_length: 14; cdr3_aa: ASSYAGTSGYTTQY
j_call: TRBJ1-2; v_call: TRBV5-1; cdr3_length: 14; cdr3_aa: ASSLFEVPSNYGYT
j_call: TRBJ2-3; v_call: TRBV20-1; cdr3_length: 11; cdr3_aa: SAADGSTDTQY
j_call: TRBJ2-7; v_call: TRBV28; cdr3_length: 11; cdr3_aa: ASSFRSLYEQY
j_call: TRBJ1-2; v_call: TRBV6-5; cdr3_length: 12; cdr3_aa: ASSYVDKAAGYT
j_call: TRBJ2-5; v_call: TRBV6-2/TRBV6-3; cdr3_length: 14; cdr3_aa: ASSYLQLKRQETQY
j_call: TRBJ2-3; v_call: TRBV7-3; cdr3_length: 14; cdr3_aa: ASSLKTGGLTDTQY
j_call: TRBJ1-2; v_call: TRBV6-5; cdr3_length: 11; cdr3_aa: ASRGQGRYGHT
j_call: TRBJ2-3; v_call: TRBV28; cdr3_length: 16; cdr3_aa: ASSLSLGLAVSTDTQY
j_call: TRBJ1-1; v_call: TRBV18; cdr3_length: 13; cdr3_aa: ASSPSTGGDTEAF
j_call: TRBJ2-2; v_call: TRBV20-1; cdr3_length: 13; cdr3_aa: SAPGGQANTGELF
j_call: TRBJ1-1; v_call: TRBV29-1; cdr3_length: 11; cdr3_aa: SAQSPKDTEAF